This is a list of T cell receptor beta chains from one sample in a study of cytomegalovirus exposure and HLA in healthy donors. Some clones are missing from TCRdb's copy, which holds only in-frame ones; the method was immunoSEQ multiplex PCR. The top ten clones hold over 3% of a sample with 75,000 to 100,000 clones, about 80% of them seen once. Sequencing used PBMCs. Receptors originate from a man in his forties or fifties in good health and CMV-seronegative. The CDR3 runs from the conserved cysteine through the conserved F or W. The D gene is left open where the match is weak. Clone sizes are given selectively: once, few, many, or a class where the clone is expanded.

few	14	TRBV11-2	TRBJ2-4	TRBD1	TGTGCCAGCAGCCCCGGGACAGGGAATCAGGTTCAGTACTTC	CASSPGTGNQVQYF
NA	15	TRBV30	TRBJ1-2	TRBD1	TGTGCCTGGAGTGGGGGAGCCGGGACAGAATATGGCTACACCTTC	CAWSGGAGTEYGYTF
NA	19	TRBV19	TRBJ2-1	TRBD2	TGTGCCAGTAGTAAGTCCGGGACTAGCGGAAAAAGCTCCTACAATGAGCAGTTCTTC	CASSKSGTSGKSSYNEQFF
NA	16	TRBV19	TRBJ1-4	TRBD1	TGTGCCAGTAGTGCGGACAGGAAAGGGAACTATGAAAAACTGTTTTTT	CASSADRKGNYEKLFF
NA	17	TRBV28	TRBJ1-5	TRBD1	TGTGCCAGCAGTTTGCCCCCCTACGGACAGGGGAGACAGCCCCAGCATTTT	CASSLPPYGQGRQPQHF
NA	13	TRBV21-1	TRBJ2-7	NA	TGTGCCAGCAAACTAGGGAGCAGCTACGAGCAGTACTTC	CASKLGSSYEQYF
NA	13	TRBV28	TRBJ2-2	NA	TGTGCCAGCAGTTTTGGCAACACCGGGGAGCTGTTTTTT	CASSFGNTGELFF
NA	13	TRBV6-5	TRBJ1-5	NA	TGTGCCAGCAGTTTCACAGGGAGTCAGCCCCAGCATTTT	CASSFTGSQPQHF
once	14	TRBV2	TRBJ2-5	NA	TGTGCCAGCAGTGATGGGAGGACCCAAGAGACCCAGTACTTC	CASSDGRTQETQYF
NA	12	TRBV18	TRBJ2-7	NA	TGTGCCAGCTCACCGAAAGGGGACGAGCAGTACTTC	CASSPKGDEQYF
NA	14	TRBV30	TRBJ1-6	NA	TGTGCCTGGTCCCGGGACACCTTATATTCACCCCTCCACTTT	CAWSRDTLYSPLHF
few	14	TRBV25-1	TRBJ2-1	NA	TGTGCCAGCAGTGCCAAGGTAACGGGGAATGAGCAGTTCTTC	CASSAKVTGNEQFF
NA	16	TRBV9	TRBJ2-5	TRBD2	TGTGCCAGCAGCGTAGTTTCGGGGGGGCCAAAGGAGACCCAGTACTTC	CASSVVSGGPKETQYF
NA	11	TRBV30	TRBJ2-2	NA	TGTGCCTGGAGGCAGACAGGGGAGCTGTTTTTT	CAWRQTGELFF
NA	14	TRBV6-1	TRBJ1-2	TRBD1	TGTGCCAGCAGATCTACAGGGGTTGACTATGGCTACACCTTC	CASRSTGVDYGYTF
once	13	TRBV2	TRBJ1-2	NA	TGTGCCACCAGGACAGAAACAAACTATGGCTACACCTTC	CATRTETNYGYTF
NA	14	TRBV15	TRBJ2-1	NA	TGTGCCACCAGCAGTCGACAGGAGTTCAATGAGCAGTTCTTC	CATSSRQEFNEQFF
NA	14	TRBV13	TRBJ1-6	TRBD1	TGTGCCAGCAGCGCCGGGACAGACTATTCACCCCTCCACTTT	CASSAGTDYSPLHF
once	13	TRBV11-2	TRBJ2-3	NA	TGTGCCAGCGCGGCACAAAACACAGATACGCAGTATTTT	CASAAQNTDTQYF
NA	11	TRBV25-1	TRBJ1-1	NA	TGTGCCAGCAGTGGTGGAGGGGAAGCTTTCTTT	CASSGGGEAFF
NA	13	TRBV6-6	TRBJ2-1	NA	TGTGCCACGACGGGACTCCAGTCCAATGAGCAGTTCTTC	CATTGLQSNEQFF
NA	15	TRBV5-1	TRBJ1-2	NA	TGCGCCAGCAGCCTAAGCTACGGGGGGGCGAATGGCTACACCTTC	CASSLSYGGANGYTF
NA	14	TRBV19	TRBJ1-1	TRBD1	TGTGCCAGTAGCCTACAGGGGGCAGGGACTGAAGCTTTCTTT	CASSLQGAGTEAFF
NA	14	TRBV6-1	TRBJ1-5	TRBD1	TGTGCCAGCGGGGACAGGTGGAGCAATCAGCCCCAGCATTTT	CASGDRWSNQPQHF
once	13	TRBV28	TRBJ2-7	TRBD1	TGTGCCAGCCGAAGGGGACAGTCCTACGAGCAGTACTTC	CASRRGQSYEQYF
NA	14	TRBV5-8	TRBJ2-7	NA	TGTGCCAGCAGCTTGATTGAAGGGCGGGGAGAGCAGTACTTC	CASSLIEGRGEQYF
NA	14	TRBV29-1	TRBJ1-1	TRBD1	TGCAGCGTTGATCCAGGGGGAGCCTATTCTGAAGCTTTCTTT	CSVDPGGAYSEAFF
NA	15	TRBV7-9	TRBJ2-7	TRBD2	TGTGCCAGCAGCCCGAGGACTAGCGGGGCCTACGAGCAGTACTTC	CASSPRTSGAYEQYF
few	15	TRBV4-1	TRBJ2-3	TRBD1	TGCGCCAGCAGCCAACGGACAGGGGGCGGAGATACGCAGTATTTT	CASSQRTGGGDTQYF